This TCR beta chain is from a study of CD8+ T cells in alopecia areata (dated by TCRdb to about 2018). Some background on the complete study: The treated patients, all with moderate-to-severe alopecia areata, were enrolled in an open-label pilot trial of oral tofacitinib given at 5 to 10 mg twice daily. Tofacitinib was administered for 6 to 18 months, and 6 months of follow-up off drug were then conducted to assess delayed response and recurrence. In both human patients and the C3H/HeJ mouse model, the study applied high-throughput TCRbeta sequencing to look at T cell clonal expansion in alopecia areata. Human TCRbeta sequencing covered scalp tissue and sorted CD4+ and CD8+ peripheral blood T cells from patchy and totalis/universalis alopecia areata patients and healthy controls. Tofacitinib-treated patients had biopsies at baseline and at 4 and 24 weeks of treatment, with a later scalp biopsy in several patients. Scalp clonality was compared across normal scalp (n=4), patchy alopecia areata scalp (n=8), and alopecia totalis/universalis scalp (n=8). The RNA source kit depended on sample type: the PAXgene miRNA kit for fixed scalp, the miRNeasy kit for PBMCs, and the RNeasy kit for mouse skin. TCRbeta CDR3 regions were amplified by immunoSEQ multiplex PCR with 35 Vbeta forward and 13 Jbeta reverse primers. Beyond this particular receptor, the publication reports: Higher clonality and more expanded CD8+ clones were observed in lesional scalp than in normal scalp, particularly in alopecia totalis/universalis, a finding suggestive of antigenic drive. Unlike mouse skin, which is dominated by gammadelta T cells, normal human skin has resident alphabeta T cells that are also sequenced, and this complicates analysis of the scalp TCR repertoire. Compared with mice, TCR sequences shared between patients were less clear, possibly partly because of HLA diversity across the patient population.

The protocol used for the library was the immunoSEQ multiplex PCR assay. To provide template for TCR sequencing, every sample had RNA extracted and reverse transcribed into cDNA. SuperScript III was used to make first-strand cDNA, primed with a 2:1 mix of oligo-dT and random hexamers. A synthetic immune receptor repertoire was used to gauge amplification bias, and whatever bias remained was removed computationally. The paper's processing steps were these. Raw reads were preprocessed to remove errors, and CDR3 was defined by IMGT conventions from the conserved cysteine to phenylalanine. Clonality was computed by normalizing Shannon entropy by log2 of the number of productive unique TCRs and subtracting the result from 1. Whether scalp clones were CD4 or CD8 was inferred by matching scalp TCRbeta sequences against CD4 and CD8 repertoires sorted from blood. TCRdb limited this immuneACCESS table to in-frame rearrangements with V and J called. A share of clones is missing; checked studies link under half to unresolved V genes, and the rest is unexplained. Clonal size and the V and J genes are those of that table, whereas D and trimming came from the DNA. In this sample the table shows about 130,000 clones, 50% to 60% of which occur a single time. The ten largest make up 3.5% to 5.5% of the sample.

The CDR3 goes from the cysteine to the phenylalanine over 11 residues. The retained sequence is limited to the CDR3, 33 bases, with the frame set at the first base. CDR1 and CDR2 (SNHLY, FYNNEI) derive from the germline V gene. The junction carries 16 bases between V and J, which are trimmed by 7 bases and 16 bases respectively. Regarding this clone: The clone's antigen remains unknown. No much larger clonotype is one base removed from it; base qualities were not supplied.

The time point label, read with the paper, signifies: baseline before oral tofacitinib. Lesional scalp punch biopsies and peripheral blood were obtained from alopecia areata patients. PBMCs were isolated by density centrifugation and stained for CD3, CD4 and CD8, and CD4+ and CD8+ T cells were sorted on a FACSAria. This sequence uses TRBV2 and TRBJ1-4; no D gene call is confident. Here the sequenced sample was CD4+ T cells sorted from blood, taken at week 0. The clonotype was recovered from a human donor with alopecia areata. Read as DNA, the sequence is TGTGCCAGCAAAGAAGAGGGTAACTCGTTTTTT. Its translation reads: CASKEEGNSFF.